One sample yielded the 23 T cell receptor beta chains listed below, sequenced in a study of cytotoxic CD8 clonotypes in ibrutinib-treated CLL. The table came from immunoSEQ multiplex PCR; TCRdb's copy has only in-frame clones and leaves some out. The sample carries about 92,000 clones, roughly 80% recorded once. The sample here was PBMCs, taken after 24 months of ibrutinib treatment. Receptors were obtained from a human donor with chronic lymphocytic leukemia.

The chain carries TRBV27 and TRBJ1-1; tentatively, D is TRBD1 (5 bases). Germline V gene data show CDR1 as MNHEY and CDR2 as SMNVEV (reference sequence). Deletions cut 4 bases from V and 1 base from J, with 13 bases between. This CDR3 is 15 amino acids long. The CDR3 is CASSSQGSRNTEAFF. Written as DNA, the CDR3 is TGTGCCAGCAGTTCGCAGGGTTCACGGAACACTGAAGCTTTCTTT.

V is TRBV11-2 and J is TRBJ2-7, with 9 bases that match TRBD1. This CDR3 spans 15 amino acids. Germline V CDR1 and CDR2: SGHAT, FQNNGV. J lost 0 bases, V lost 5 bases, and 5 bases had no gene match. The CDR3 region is CASSAWTGASYEQYF. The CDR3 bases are TGTGCCAGCAGCGCATGGACAGGGGCCTCCTACGAGCAGTACTTC.

CDR3 sequence reads: CASGGDTGELFF. The CDR3, as DNA: TGTGCCAGCGGGGGGGACACCGGGGAGCTGTTTTTT. The genes are TRBV7-9 and TRBJ2-2; TRBD2 agrees at 7 bases. The V gene's germline CDR1 is SEHNR and CDR2 FQNEAQ (reference sequence). V shed 8 bases and J 3 bases; nucleotides not matched to a gene: 0. CDR3 length equals 12 residues.

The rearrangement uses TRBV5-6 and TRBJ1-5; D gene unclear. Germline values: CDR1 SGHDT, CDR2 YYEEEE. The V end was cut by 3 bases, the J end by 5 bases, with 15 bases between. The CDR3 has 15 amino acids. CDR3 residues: CASSWAGSPDQPQHF. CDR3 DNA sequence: TGTGCCAGCAGCTGGGCGGGCAGCCCCGATCAGCCCCAGCATTTT.

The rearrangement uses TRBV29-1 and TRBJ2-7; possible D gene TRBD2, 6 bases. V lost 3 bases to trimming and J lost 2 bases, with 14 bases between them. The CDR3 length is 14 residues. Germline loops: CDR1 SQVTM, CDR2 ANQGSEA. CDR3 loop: CSVEAPAGPYEQYF. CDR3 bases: TGCAGCGTTGAGGCCCCAGCGGGCCCCTACGAGCAGTACTTC.

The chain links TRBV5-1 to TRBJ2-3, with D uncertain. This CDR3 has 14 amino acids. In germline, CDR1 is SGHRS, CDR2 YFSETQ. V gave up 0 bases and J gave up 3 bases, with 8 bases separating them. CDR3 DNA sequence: TGCGCCAGCAGCTTGGCTGTGGGGACAGATACGCAGTATTTT. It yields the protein CASSLAVGTDTQYF.

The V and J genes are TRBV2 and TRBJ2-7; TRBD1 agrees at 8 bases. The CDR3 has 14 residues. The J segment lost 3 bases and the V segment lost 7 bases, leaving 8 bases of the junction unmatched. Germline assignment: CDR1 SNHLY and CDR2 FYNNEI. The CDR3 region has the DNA TGTGCCAGCAACAAGGGACAGGCCCTCTACGAGCAGTACTTC. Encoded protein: CASNKGQALYEQYF.

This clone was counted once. The CDR3 is CASRTEPLYEQYF. The CDR3 DNA is TGTGCCAGCAGAACAGAGCCCTTATACGAGCAGTACTTC. V and J are TRBV6-1 and TRBJ2-7, with D unclear. The germline V and J ends were trimmed by 6 bases and 4 bases, with 13 bases remaining between them. The germline V gene has CDR1 MNHNS and CDR2 SASEGT. The CDR3 covers 13 residues.

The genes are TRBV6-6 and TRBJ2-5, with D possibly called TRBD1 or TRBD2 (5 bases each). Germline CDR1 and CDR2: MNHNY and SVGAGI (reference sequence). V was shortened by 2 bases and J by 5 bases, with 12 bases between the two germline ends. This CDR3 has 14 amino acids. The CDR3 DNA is TGTGCCAGCAGTTACCCCCCCAGGGAGGAGACCCAGTACTTC. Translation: CASSYPPREETQYF.

CDR3 DNA: TGCGCCAGCAGCTTGGCAGGGTTGAGTGAGAATGAGCAGTTCTTC. This encodes CASSLAGLSENEQFF. The chain recombines TRBV5-1 with TRBJ2-1; D is perhaps TRBD1 (5 bases). CDR1 is SGHRS, CDR2 YFSETQ, per germline. The CDR3 length is 15 residues. With 0 bases removed from V and 7 bases from J, the gap between germline ends came to 14 bases. The full variable domain, rest sourced from reference TRBV5-1 and TRBJ2-1, is KAGVTQTPRYLIKTRGQQVTLSCSPISGHRSVSWYQQTPGQGLQFLFEYFSETQRNKGNFPGRFSGRQFSNSRSEMNVSTLELGDSALYLCASSLAGLSENEQFFGPGTRLTVL.

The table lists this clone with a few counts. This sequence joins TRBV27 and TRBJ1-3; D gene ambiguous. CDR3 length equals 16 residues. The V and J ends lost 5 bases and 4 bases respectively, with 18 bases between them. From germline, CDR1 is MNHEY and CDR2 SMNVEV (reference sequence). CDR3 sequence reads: CASSAAGKGSGNTIYF. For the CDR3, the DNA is TGTGCCAGCAGTGCCGCCGGAAAGGGCTCGGGAAACACCATATATTTT.

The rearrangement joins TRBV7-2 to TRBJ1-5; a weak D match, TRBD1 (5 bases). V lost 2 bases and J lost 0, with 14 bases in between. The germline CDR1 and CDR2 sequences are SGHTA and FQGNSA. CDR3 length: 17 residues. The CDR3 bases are TGTGCCAGCAGCTTAACCGGGGCACGGAATAGCAATCAGCCCCAGCATTTT. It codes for CASSLTGARNSNQPQHF.

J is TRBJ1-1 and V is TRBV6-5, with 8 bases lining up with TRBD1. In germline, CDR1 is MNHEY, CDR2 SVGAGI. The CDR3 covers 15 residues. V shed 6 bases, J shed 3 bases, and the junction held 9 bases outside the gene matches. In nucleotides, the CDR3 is TGTGCCAGCAGGGGCCAGGGGGCGGGGGACACTGAAGCTTTCTTT. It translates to CASRGQGAGDTEAFF.

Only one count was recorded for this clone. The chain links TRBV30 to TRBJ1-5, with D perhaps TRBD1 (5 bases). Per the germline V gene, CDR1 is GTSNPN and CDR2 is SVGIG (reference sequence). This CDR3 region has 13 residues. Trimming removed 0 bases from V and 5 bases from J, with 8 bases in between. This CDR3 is CAWSVQGDQPQHF. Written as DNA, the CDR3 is TGTGCCTGGAGTGTTCAGGGTGATCAGCCCCAGCATTTT.

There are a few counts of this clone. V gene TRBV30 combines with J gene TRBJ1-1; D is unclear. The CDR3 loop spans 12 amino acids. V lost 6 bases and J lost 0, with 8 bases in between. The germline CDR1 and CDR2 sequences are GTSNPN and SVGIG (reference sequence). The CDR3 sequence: CACSIVNTEAFF. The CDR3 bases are TGTGCCTGCAGTATCGTGAACACTGAAGCTTTCTTT.

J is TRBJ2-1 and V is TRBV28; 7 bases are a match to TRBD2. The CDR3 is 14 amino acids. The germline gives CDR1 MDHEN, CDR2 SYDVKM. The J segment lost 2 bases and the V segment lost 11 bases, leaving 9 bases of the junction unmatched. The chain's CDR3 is CASTVSGAYNEQFF. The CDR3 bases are TGTGCCTCCACCGTGAGCGGGGCCTACAATGAGCAGTTCTTC. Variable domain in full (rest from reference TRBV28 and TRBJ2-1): DVKVTQSSRYLVKRTGEKVFLECVQDMDHENMFWYRQDPGLGLRLIYFSYDVKMKEKGDIPEGYSVSREKKERFSLILESASTNQTSMYLCASTVSGAYNEQFFGPGTRLTVL.

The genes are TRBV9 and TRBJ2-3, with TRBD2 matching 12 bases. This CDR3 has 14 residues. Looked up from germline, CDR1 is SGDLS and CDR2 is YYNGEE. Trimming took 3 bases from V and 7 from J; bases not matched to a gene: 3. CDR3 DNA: TGTGCCAGCAGCGCGACTAGCGGGAGTTATACGCAGTATTTT. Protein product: CASSATSGSYTQYF.

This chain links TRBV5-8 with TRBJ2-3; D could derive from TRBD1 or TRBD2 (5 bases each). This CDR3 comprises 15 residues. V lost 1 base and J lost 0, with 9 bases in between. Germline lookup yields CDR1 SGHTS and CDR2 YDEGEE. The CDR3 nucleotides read TGTGCCAGCAGCTTGCCCGGGGCGAGCACAGATACGCAGTATTTT. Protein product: CASSLPGASTDTQYF.

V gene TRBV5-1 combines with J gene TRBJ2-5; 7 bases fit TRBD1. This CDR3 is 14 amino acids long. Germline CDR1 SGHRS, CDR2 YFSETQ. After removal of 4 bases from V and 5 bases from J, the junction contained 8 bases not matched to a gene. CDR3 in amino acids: CASSGGQPWETQYF. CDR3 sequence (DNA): TGCGCCAGCAGCGGGGGACAGCCTTGGGAGACCCAGTACTTC.

Here the CDR3 reads CASTLGQGGPSYEQYF. Written as DNA, the CDR3 is TGTGCCAGCACCCTGGGACAGGGGGGCCCCTCCTACGAGCAGTACTTC. The chain employs TRBV7-9 and TRBJ2-7; 11 bases are shared with TRBD1. This CDR3 comprises 16 residues. In germline, CDR1 is SEHNR, CDR2 FQNEAQ (reference sequence). After removal of 7 bases from V and 0 bases from J, the junction contained 8 bases not matched to a gene.

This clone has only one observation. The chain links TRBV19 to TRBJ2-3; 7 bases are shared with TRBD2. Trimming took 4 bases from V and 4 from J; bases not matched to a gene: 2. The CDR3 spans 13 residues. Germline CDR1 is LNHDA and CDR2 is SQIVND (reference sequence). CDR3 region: CASSRRGADTQYF. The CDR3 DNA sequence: TGTGCCAGTAGTAGACGGGGGGCAGATACGCAGTATTTT.

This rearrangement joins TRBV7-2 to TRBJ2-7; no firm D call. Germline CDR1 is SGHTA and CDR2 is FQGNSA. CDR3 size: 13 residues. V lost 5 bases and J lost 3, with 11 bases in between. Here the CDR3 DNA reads TGTGCCAGCAGCCTAAACGTTTACTACGAGCAGTACTTC. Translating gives CASSLNVYYEQYF.

CDR3: CASSQGFTEQETQYF. The CDR3, as DNA: TGTGCCAGCAGCCAAGGATTTACAGAACAAGAGACCCAGTACTTC. V and J are TRBV14 and TRBJ2-5; D not resolved. The V gene lost 1 base and the J gene lost 2 bases, with 11 bases spanning the gap. The CDR3 is 15 residues long. Germline V gives CDR1 SGHDN, CDR2 FVKESK.